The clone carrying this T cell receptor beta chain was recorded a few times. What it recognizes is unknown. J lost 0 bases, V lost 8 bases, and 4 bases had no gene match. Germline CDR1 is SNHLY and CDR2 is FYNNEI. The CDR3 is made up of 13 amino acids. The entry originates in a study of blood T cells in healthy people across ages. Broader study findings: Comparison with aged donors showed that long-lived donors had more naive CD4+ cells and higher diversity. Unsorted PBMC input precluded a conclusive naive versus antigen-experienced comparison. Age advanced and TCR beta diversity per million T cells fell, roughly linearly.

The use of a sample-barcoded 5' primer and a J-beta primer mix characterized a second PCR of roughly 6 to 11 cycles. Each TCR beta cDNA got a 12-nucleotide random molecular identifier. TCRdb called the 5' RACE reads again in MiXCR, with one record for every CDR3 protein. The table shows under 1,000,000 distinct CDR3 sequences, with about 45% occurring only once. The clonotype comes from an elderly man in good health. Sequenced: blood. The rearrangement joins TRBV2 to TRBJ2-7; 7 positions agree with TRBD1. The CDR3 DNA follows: TGTGCCAGCGGACAGGACGCCTCCTACGAGCAGTACTTC. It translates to CASGQDASYEQYF.